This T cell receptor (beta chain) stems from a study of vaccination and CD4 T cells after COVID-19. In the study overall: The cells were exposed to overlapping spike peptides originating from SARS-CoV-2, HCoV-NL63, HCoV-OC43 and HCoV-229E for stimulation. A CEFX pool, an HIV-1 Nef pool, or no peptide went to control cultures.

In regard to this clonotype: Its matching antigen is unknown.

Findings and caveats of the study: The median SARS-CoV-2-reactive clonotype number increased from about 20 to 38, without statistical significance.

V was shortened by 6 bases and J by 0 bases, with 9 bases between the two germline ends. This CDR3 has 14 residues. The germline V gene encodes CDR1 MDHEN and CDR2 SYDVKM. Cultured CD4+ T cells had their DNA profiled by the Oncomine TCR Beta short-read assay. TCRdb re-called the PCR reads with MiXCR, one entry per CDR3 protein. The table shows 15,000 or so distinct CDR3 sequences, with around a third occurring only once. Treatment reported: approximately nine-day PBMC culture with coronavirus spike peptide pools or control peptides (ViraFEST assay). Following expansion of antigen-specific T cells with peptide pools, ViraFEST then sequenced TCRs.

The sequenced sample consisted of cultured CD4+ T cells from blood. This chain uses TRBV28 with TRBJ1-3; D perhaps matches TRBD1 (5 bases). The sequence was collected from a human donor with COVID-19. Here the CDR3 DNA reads TGTGCCAGCAGCTCAACAGGCTCTGGAAACACCATATATTTT. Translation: CASSSTGSGNTIYF. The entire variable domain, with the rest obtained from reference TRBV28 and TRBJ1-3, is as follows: DVKVTQSSRYLVKRTGEKVFLECVQDMDHENMFWYRQDPGLGLRLIYFSYDVKMKEKGDIPEGYSVSREKKERFSLILESASTNQTSMYLCASSSTGSGNTIYFGEGSWLTVV.